These 16 T cell receptor beta chains came from one sample sequenced in a study of OX40 agonist ivuxolimab in advanced cancers. Profiling relied on immunoSEQ multiplex PCR, and the TCRdb table lists in-frame clones only, not all of them. The repertoire consists of roughly 62,000 clones, with 85% occurring once and the leading ten covering approximately 3.6%. Sequenced here: CD4+ or CD8+ T cells sorted from blood, sampled in a trial of the OX40 agonist ivuxolimab. These receptors were taken from an adult with an advanced solid tumor such as melanoma, head and neck, liver or kidney cancer.

This clone was picked up a small number of times. The chain combines TRBV2 with TRBJ1-1; TRBD1 matches at 8 bases. J gave up 0 bases and V 4 bases, and 1 base lay outside the gene matches. Germline V gives CDR1 SNHLY, CDR2 FYNNEI. This CDR3 is built from 14 residues. CDR3 nucleotide sequence: TGTGCCAGCAGTGGACAGGGGATGAACACTGAAGCTTTCTTT. This encodes CASSGQGMNTEAFF.

V usage is TRBV2 and J usage is TRBJ2-5; D is possibly TRBD2 (5 bases). The CDR3 sequence is 13 residues long. Germline V gene sequence: CDR1 SNHLY, CDR2 FYNNEI. Trimming took 4 bases from V and 4 from J, leaving 10 bases between them. CDR3 loop: CASSGSDAETQYF. CDR3 sequence (DNA): TGTGCCAGCAGTGGTAGCGACGCAGAGACCCAGTACTTC.

The chain carries TRBV29-1 and TRBJ2-1, with 11 bases lining up with TRBD1. CDR3 length: 14 amino acids. Germline V gene sequence: CDR1 SQVTM, CDR2 ANQGSEA. V was pared by 3 bases and J by 9 bases, with 7 bases of the junction left unmatched. Here the CDR3 DNA reads TGCAGCGTTGATCCGGACAGGGGGCCTACTGAGCAGTTCTTC. Amino acid sequence: CSVDPDRGPTEQFF.

The V call is TRBV7-6, the J call TRBJ2-2; a possible D gene is TRBD2 (6 bases). Germline CDR1 is SGHVS and CDR2 is FNYEAQ. The CDR3 loop spans 15 amino acids. Trimming took 7 bases from V and 4 from J, leaving 16 bases between them. In nucleotides, the CDR3 is TGTGCCAGCAAGGATGGGGCGGGGTTCACCGGGGAGCTGTTTTTT. This translates into CASKDGAGFTGELFF. Together with reference TRBV7-6 and TRBJ2-2, the CDR3 gives the full variable domain: GAGVSQSPRYKVTKRGQDVALRCDPISGHVSLYWYRQALGQGPEFLTYFNYEAQQDKSGLPNDRFSAERPEGSISTLTIQRTEQRDSAMYRCASKDGAGFTGELFFGEGSRLTVL.

This clone has a single count. This chain links TRBV28 with TRBJ1-3; 7 nucleotides agree with TRBD1. CDR3 length: 19 residues. CDR1 MDHEN and CDR2 SYDVKM come from the germline V gene. Unmatched junction bases numbered 21, after V lost 10 bases and J lost 0 bases. Here the CDR3 DNA reads TGTGCCAAAACCCCCCCGGGACAGCCAAAAAAGGGCTCTGGAAACACCATATATTTT. This gives the protein CAKTPPGQPKKGSGNTIYF.

In this sample, this clone turned up once. The V and J genes are TRBV28 and TRBJ1-2, with TRBD1 as a possible D gene (6 bases). The CDR3 length is 14 residues. V was clipped by 7 bases and J by 2 bases, with 14 bases between them. CDR1 MDHEN and CDR2 SYDVKM come from the germline V gene. CDR3 coding DNA: TGTGCCAGCACGAGTAGGGGGGAAAACTATGGCTACACCTTC. It specifies CASTSRGENYGYTF.

This clone has a single count. V and J are TRBV10-3 and TRBJ2-7; 8 nucleotides line up with TRBD1. From germline, CDR1 is ENHRY and CDR2 SYGVKD. V lost 7 bases and J lost 6; bases outside the gene matches: 8. This CDR3 has 13 amino acids. The CDR3 coding sequence is TGTGCCATCAACCGGGACAGGATAAGCGAGCAGTACTTC. Protein product: CAINRDRISEQYF.

This chain uses TRBV7-3 with TRBJ2-2, with 12 bases aligning to TRBD2. The ends lost 1 base at V and 6 bases at J; junction bases unmatched: 12. Per the germline V gene, CDR1 is SGHTA and CDR2 is FQGTGA. This CDR3 has 19 amino acids. In DNA form, the CDR3 reads TGTGCCAGCAGCTTAAACCTTTGGGCGACTAGCGGGGGTGCCGGGGAGCTGTTTTTT. It yields the protein CASSLNLWATSGGAGELFF.

V and J are TRBV19 and TRBJ2-2; D is uncertain. V was shortened by 3 bases and J by 2 bases, with 7 bases between the two germline ends. This CDR3 contains 14 residues. CDR1 and CDR2 from the germline V gene are LNHDA and SQIVND (reference sequence). CDR3 sequence reads: CASSINGNTGELFF. CDR3 in DNA: TGTGCCAGTAGTATCAACGGTAACACCGGGGAGCTGTTTTTT.

The chain employs TRBV7-3 and TRBJ2-5, with 7 nucleotides matching TRBD2. The ends lost 0 bases at V and 5 bases at J; junction bases unmatched: 6. The CDR3 spans 15 residues. Germline V gene lookup returns CDR1 SGHTA and CDR2 FQGTGA. The CDR3 spells CASSLTGGSGETQYF. For the CDR3, the DNA is TGTGCCAGCAGCTTAACAGGCGGGAGTGGGGAGACCCAGTACTTC.

The V gene is TRBV5-6, the J gene TRBJ1-1; 9 positions match TRBD1. V was pared by 3 bases and J by 5 bases, with 20 bases of the junction left unmatched. Germline CDR1 SGHDT, CDR2 YYEEEE. The CDR3 extends over 19 amino acids. Written as DNA, the CDR3 is TGTGCCAGCAGCTCGGCCATGGGGCGGGACAGGGACTATAGGACTGAAGCTTTCTTT. Its translation is CASSSAMGRDRDYRTEAFF.

A few counts support this clone. The V and J genes are TRBV6-1 and TRBJ1-4; a possible D gene is TRBD1 (5 bases). This CDR3 contains 14 residues. The ends were cut back, 3 bases at V and 5 bases at J, with 10 bases in the middle. Germline V lookup: CDR1 MNHNS, CDR2 SASEGT. The CDR3 DNA is TGTGCCAGCAGTGAGGGACCGCAGAATGAAAAACTGTTTTTT. Protein sequence: CASSEGPQNEKLFF.

This chain uses TRBV5-5 with TRBJ1-2; tentative D call: TRBD1 (5 bases). CDR1 and CDR2 from the germline V gene are SGHKS and YYEKEE (reference sequence). Trimming took off 4 bases at V and 7 bases at J, with 17 bases between the two ends. The CDR3 is made up of 14 amino acids. CDR3 coding DNA: TGTGCCAGCAGCCCGGGGGACCGTTTTAGTGGCTACACCTTC. Amino acids: CASSPGDRFSGYTF.

The chain couples TRBV4-1 to TRBJ2-1, with D hard to call. Trimming left V 1 base short and J 7 bases short, with 5 bases between. This CDR3 is 12 amino acids long. CDR1 MGHRA and CDR2 YSYEKL come from the germline V gene. CDR3 protein: CASSQAGNEQFF. Here the CDR3 DNA reads TGCGCCAGCAGCCAAGCTGGGAATGAGCAGTTCTTC.

The rearrangement joins TRBV28 to TRBJ1-4; no definite D call. Trimming left V 6 bases short and J 4 bases short, with 9 bases between. Germline CDR1 and CDR2: MDHEN and SYDVKM. The CDR3 contains 13 residues. This CDR3 reads CASSPLLNEKLFF. In DNA form, the CDR3 reads TGTGCCAGCAGCCCCCTCCTTAATGAAAAACTGTTTTTT.

The CDR3: CASSPGGGYSGNTIYF. The CDR3 nucleotides are TGTGCCAGCTCACCGGGAGGGGGTTACTCTGGAAACACCATATATTTT. The chain joins TRBV18 to TRBJ1-3, with D perhaps matching TRBD1 (6 bases). Germline lookup yields CDR1 KGHSH and CDR2 LQKENI. The CDR3 length is 16 residues. Trimming took off 3 bases at V and 0 bases at J, with 12 bases between the two ends.